Shown below are 4 T cell receptor beta chains from a single sample sequenced in a study of T cells after yellow fever vaccination. TCRdb independently ran MiXCR on the 5' RACE reads; one entry per CDR3 protein. The table records over 300,000 distinct CDR3 sequences, approximately 7% of them present only once. Sequenced material: PBMCs, taken about 41 days after the first yellow fever vaccination. Receptors were obtained from a man aged 18 to 35 who received the YFV17D yellow fever vaccine.

This clonotype was recorded many times. The rearrangement links TRBV7-2 to TRBJ2-3, with D perhaps matching TRBD2 (6 bases). The germline CDR1 and CDR2 sequences are SGHTA and FQGNSA. Between the trimmed V and J ends, which lost 2 bases and 0 bases, there was a span of 12 bases. CDR3 size: 16 residues. CDR3 in amino acids: CASSLTAGMSTDTQYF. In nucleotides, the CDR3 is TGTGCCAGCAGCTTAACCGCGGGAATGAGCACAGATACGCAGTATTTT.

The sample holds a few counts of this clonotype. The V gene is TRBV7-2, the J gene TRBJ2-3, with D possibly matching TRBD1 (6 bases). Germline V gene data show CDR1 as SGHTA and CDR2 as FQGNSA. V lost 1 base and J lost 3, with 17 bases in between. This CDR3 has 17 amino acids. As DNA, the CDR3 is TGTGCCAGCAGCTTAGGCGGGTTAGGGGGTAATACAGATACGCAGTATTTT. It translates to CASSLGGLGGNTDTQYF.

This clonotype turned up a few times. The chain joins TRBV20-1 to TRBJ2-5, with 8 bases that match TRBD2. The CDR3 contains 14 residues. Germline V gene sequence: CDR1 DFQATT, CDR2 SNEGSKA (reference sequence). The V and J ends lost 6 bases and 5 bases, in that order; junction bases with no gene match: 11. The CDR3 is CSAEVGGASETQYF. As DNA, the CDR3 is TGCAGTGCCGAAGTCGGGGGGGCCTCTGAGACCCAGTACTTC.

This clonotype was seen more than once but under ten times. This chain uses TRBV15 with TRBJ1-1; TRBD1 might be the D (5 bases). The CDR3 contains 15 residues. Germline CDR1 LNHNV, CDR2 YYDKDF (reference sequence). V lost 1 base and J 7 bases, leaving 16 bases between the germline ends. The CDR3 loop is CATSRGGRQTNEAFF. CDR3 nucleotides: TGTGCCACCAGCAGAGGTGGCCGACAGACTAATGAAGCTTTCTTT. The entire variable domain, with the rest obtained from reference TRBV15 and TRBJ1-1, is as follows: DAMVIQNPRYQVTQFGKPVTLSCSQTLNHNVMYWYQQKSSQAPKLLFHYYDKDFNNEADTPDNFQSRRPNTSFCFLDIRSPGLGDTAMYLCATSRGGRQTNEAFFGQGTRLTVV.